A single sample is the source of the 22 T cell receptor beta chains below, sequenced in a study of PD-1 blockade in classical Hodgkin lymphoma. The method was immunoSEQ multiplex PCR; TCRdb's version includes in-frame clones alone and lacks a portion of them. The sample includes around 14,000 clones, about 86% of them seen just once. Each patient experienced a relapse that followed autologous stem cell transplantation, and brentuximab vedotin exposure varied. The starting material was peripheral blood mononuclear cells (PBMCs), obtained at baseline. These receptors all stem from a human donor with classical Hodgkin lymphoma.

This rearrangement joins TRBV7-2 to TRBJ2-3, with 10 bases fitting TRBD2. The CDR3 has 14 residues. Germline loops: CDR1 SGHTA, CDR2 FQGNSA. The junction had 3 bases not matched to a gene; V was cut back by 5 bases and J by 4 bases. The DNA for the CDR3 is TGTGCCAGCAGCCAAGCGGGAGGGCCAGATACGCAGTATTTT. It is translated as CASSQAGGPDTQYF.

The chain couples TRBV9 to TRBJ1-1, with a weak D call TRBD1 (5 bases). Germline V gives CDR1 SGDLS, CDR2 YYNGEE. Trimming left V 0 bases short and J 3 bases short, with 9 bases between. The CDR3 runs to 14 residues. This CDR3 reads CASSVGGEYTEAFF. In nucleotides, the CDR3 is TGTGCCAGCAGCGTAGGGGGGGAATACACTGAAGCTTTCTTT. The full variable domain, completed using reference TRBV9 and TRBJ1-1, is DSGVTQTPKHLITATGQRVTLRCSPRSGDLSVYWYQQSLDQGLQFLIQYYNGEERAKGNILERFSAQQFPDLHSELNLSSLELGDSALYFCASSVGGEYTEAFFGQGTRLTVV.

The genes are TRBV5-1 and TRBJ1-1; D perhaps matches TRBD1 (5 bases). Germline CDR1 is SGHRS and CDR2 is YFSETQ. The CDR3 contains 14 residues. The ends were cut back, 2 bases at V and 4 bases at J, with 12 bases in the middle. The CDR3 sequence: CASSLVPGTTEAFF. The CDR3, as DNA: TGCGCCAGCAGCTTAGTGCCGGGGACCACTGAAGCTTTCTTT.

The V call is TRBV4-3, the J call TRBJ2-3; D gene unclear. V was clipped by 1 base and J by 0 bases, with 17 bases between them. In germline, CDR1 is LGHNA, CDR2 YSLEER. This CDR3 region has 18 residues. The CDR3 protein is CASSQGPGGVISTDTQYF. The DNA of the CDR3 is TGCGCCAGCAGCCAAGGACCTGGTGGGGTAATCAGCACAGATACGCAGTATTTT.

The table lists this clone with a count of one. The chain combines TRBV15 with TRBJ2-7, with D maybe TRBD1 (5 bases). There are 13 residues in the CDR3. Germline-derived CDR1 and CDR2 are LNHNV and YYDKDF (reference sequence). Trimming left V 1 base short and J 4 bases short, with 8 bases between. CDR3 nucleotides: TGTGCCACCAGCAGAGTCAGGGAATACGAGCAGTACTTC. Translation gives CATSRVREYEQYF.

This chain joins TRBV30 and TRBJ2-5; TRBD2 matches 7 bases. Per the germline V gene, CDR1 is GTSNPN and CDR2 is SVGIG (reference sequence). This CDR3 contains 14 residues. The V and J ends lost 2 bases and 7 bases, in that order; junction bases with no gene match: 10. The CDR3 bases are TGTGCCTGGAGTACGGGAGGCGCCCCGGGGACCCAGTACTTC. Protein product: CAWSTGGAPGTQYF.

The gene calls are TRBV27 and TRBJ2-4; 9 nucleotides agree with TRBD1. This CDR3 is built from 20 residues. CDR1 and CDR2 from the germline V gene are MNHEY and SMNVEV (reference sequence). The ends lost 7 bases at V and 1 base at J; junction bases unmatched: 20. DNA of the CDR3: TGTGCCAGCATCCCCCCCGGTAGAAACAGGGGGCATTGGGCCAAAAACATTCAGTACTTC. Encoded protein: CASIPPGRNRGHWAKNIQYF.

The chain carries TRBV4-1 and TRBJ1-2, with unresolved D. V dropped 0 bases and J dropped 6 bases, with 8 bases sitting between them. The CDR3 has 13 residues. The V gene's germline CDR1 is MGHRA and CDR2 YSYEKL. DNA of the CDR3: TGCGCCAGCAGCCAAGATGCGGGCGATGGCTACACCTTC. Translated, it gives CASSQDAGDGYTF.

This clone showed up just a few times. The V and J genes are TRBV5-1 and TRBJ1-4, with 8 bases lining up with TRBD1. CDR3 length equals 14 residues. J was trimmed by 7 bases and V by 4 bases; bases with no gene match: 6. Germline loops: CDR1 SGHRS, CDR2 YFSETQ. The CDR3 reads CASSPRTGSEKLFF. In nucleotides, the CDR3 is TGCGCCAGCAGCCCCCGGACAGGGAGTGAAAAACTGTTTTTT.

The V gene is TRBV9, the J gene TRBJ2-1; D unresolved. The CDR3 loop spans 15 amino acids. The germline V and J ends were trimmed by 3 bases and 2 bases, with 12 bases remaining between them. Germline assignment: CDR1 SGDLS and CDR2 YYNGEE. CDR3 nucleotides: TGTGCCAGCAGCGGCACTGGCGCCCCCTACAATGAGCAGTTCTTC. Its protein is CASSGTGAPYNEQFF.

The chain is built from TRBV30 and TRBJ2-1; no reliable D call. This CDR3 comprises 12 residues. The V end lost 0 bases, the J end lost 7 bases, and 7 bases lay between the germline ends. From germline, CDR1 is GTSNPN and CDR2 SVGIG (reference sequence). The CDR3 protein is CAWSVLSNEQFF. The CDR3 nucleotides read TGTGCCTGGAGTGTATTGTCAAATGAGCAGTTCTTC.

This clone came up a few times. The chain is built from TRBV4-3 and TRBJ2-7; TRBD1 matches 8 bases. J gave up 4 bases and V 0 bases, and 5 bases lay outside the gene matches. The CDR3 spans 15 residues. The V gene's germline CDR1 is LGHNA and CDR2 YSLEER. CDR3 protein: CASSQDLTGVYEQYF. DNA of the CDR3: TGCGCCAGCAGCCAAGATCTGACAGGGGTTTACGAGCAGTACTTC.

V gene TRBV7-6 combines with J gene TRBJ2-7, with D perhaps matching TRBD1 or TRBD2 (5 bases each). This CDR3 is built from 13 residues. Germline V CDR1 and CDR2: SGHVS, FNYEAQ. Deletions cut 4 bases from V and 3 bases from J, with 10 bases between. The CDR3 nucleotides read TGTGCCAGCAGCTCATGGGACCGCTACGAGCAGTACTTC. Translation gives CASSSWDRYEQYF.

This clone was detected only a few times. The chain joins TRBV7-8 to TRBJ1-5; 8 bases match TRBD1. Germline V gives CDR1 SGHVS, CDR2 FQNEAQ. V was pared by 5 bases and J by 3 bases, with 6 bases of the junction left unmatched. The CDR3 runs 15 residues. The CDR3 bases are TGTGCCAGCAGCGGTAACAGGGGGAACAATCAGCCCCAGCATTTT. Its protein product is CASSGNRGNNQPQHF. The full variable domain, with the rest looked up from reference TRBV7-8 and TRBJ1-5, is GAGVSQSPRYKVAKRGQDVALRCDPISGHVSLFWYQQALGQGPEFLTYFQNEAQLDKSGLPSDRFFAERPEGSVSTLKIQRTQQEDSAVYLCASSGNRGNNQPQHFGDGTRLSIL.

This clone was counted only a few times. Other DNA sequences in this specimen translate into the identical CDR3. The chain uses TRBV9 and TRBJ2-7, with TRBD2 matching 8 bases. J gave up 6 bases and V 3 bases, and 11 bases lay outside the gene matches. The germline gives CDR1 SGDLS, CDR2 YYNGEE. The CDR3 has 15 amino acids. The CDR3 DNA reads as TGTGCCAGCAGCGCGGGGGGGCGGGGGCGCGGCGAGCAGTACTTC. Its protein is CASSAGGRGRGEQYF.

This rearrangement joins TRBV27 to TRBJ1-2; 7 nucleotides line up with TRBD1. The CDR3 length is 15 residues. Trimming at V came to 3 bases and at J to 4 bases, leaving 8 bases not matched to a gene. Germline CDR1 and CDR2: MNHEY and SMNVEV (reference sequence). For the CDR3, the DNA is TGTGCCAGCAGTTTCCGTTTCGGGACAGCCTATGGCTACACCTTC. Protein product: CASSFRFGTAYGYTF.

The chain employs TRBV7-7 and TRBJ2-5, with D possibly TRBD2 on 6 matching bases. The germline gives CDR1 SSHAT, CDR2 FNYEAQ (reference sequence). The germline V and J ends were trimmed by 1 base and 4 bases, with 16 bases remaining between them. The CDR3 is 16 residues long. The CDR3 coding sequence is TGTGCCAGCAGCTTAGGGAGGGAGCCGGCTTTAGAGACCCAGTACTTC. Amino acids: CASSLGREPALETQYF.

The V call is TRBV28, the J call TRBJ1-2, with D uncertain. Germline assignment: CDR1 MDHEN and CDR2 SYDVKM. This CDR3 region has 12 residues. V was shortened by 5 bases and J by 8 bases, with 12 bases between the two germline ends. Written as DNA, the CDR3 is TGTGCCAGCAGTCCGTTAGGCGTCGGCTACACCTTC. Protein: CASSPLGVGYTF.

The gene calls are TRBV10-3 and TRBJ1-1; D possibly corresponds to TRBD1 (6 bases). This CDR3 is built from 17 residues. CDR1 ENHRY and CDR2 SYGVKD come from the germline V gene. V lost 3 bases to trimming and J lost 1 base, with 18 bases between them. Here the CDR3 reads CAISEVGKGEWNTEAFF. The CDR3 coding sequence is TGTGCCATCAGTGAAGTAGGGAAGGGGGAATGGAACACTGAAGCTTTCTTT.

The rearrangement joins TRBV2 to TRBJ2-1; D unresolved. Trimming stripped 2 bases from V and 8 bases from J, with 1 base between. This CDR3 is 10 amino acids long. Germline V lookup: CDR1 SNHLY, CDR2 FYNNEI. This CDR3 reads CASSEYEQFF. As DNA, the CDR3 is TGTGCCAGCAGTGAATATGAGCAGTTCTTC.

J is TRBJ1-1 and V is TRBV19, with 12 bases lining up with TRBD1. The germline V gene encodes CDR1 LNHDA and CDR2 SQIVND (reference sequence). The CDR3 consists of 14 residues. Germline trimming cut 3 bases from V and 10 bases from J; bases unmatched to any gene: 6. In DNA, the CDR3 is TGTGCCAGTAGTATCGGGACAGGGGGCTTGGGAGCTTTCTTT. Amino acid sequence: CASSIGTGGLGAFF.

The CDR3 DNA sequence: TGTGCCAGCAGTTGGGAGACAGAGAACACTGAAGCTTTCTTT. It is translated as CASSWETENTEAFF. The chain links TRBV28 to TRBJ1-1, with D perhaps matching TRBD1 (5 bases). Trimming left V 4 bases short and J 1 base short, with 10 bases between. Germline V gene lookup returns CDR1 MDHEN and CDR2 SYDVKM. This CDR3 has 14 amino acids. Full variable domain (missing parts from reference TRBV28 and TRBJ1-1): DVKVTQSSRYLVKRTGEKVFLECVQDMDHENMFWYRQDPGLGLRLIYFSYDVKMKEKGDIPEGYSVSREKKERFSLILESASTNQTSMYLCASSWETENTEAFFGQGTRLTVV.